Shown below are 14 T cell receptor beta chains from a single sample sequenced in a study of blood T cell repertoires in COVID-19. The table came from immunoSEQ multiplex PCR; TCRdb's copy has only in-frame clones and leaves some out. Here the sample spans some 300,000 clones, over 80% being singletons. The sequenced sample consisted of peripheral blood. The receptors come from a woman in her 50s with active or convalescent COVID-19.

The V gene is TRBV6-5, the J gene TRBJ1-1; weak D call: TRBD1 (6 bases). The CDR3 runs to 13 residues. With 11 bases removed from V and 1 base from J, the gap between germline ends came to 14 bases. Germline V gene data show CDR1 as MNHEY and CDR2 as SVGAGI. CDR3 protein: CAVGQFPNTEAFF. CDR3 DNA sequence: TGTGCCGTAGGACAGTTCCCGAACACTGAAGCTTTCTTT.

J is TRBJ2-3 and V is TRBV19; unclear D gene. The CDR3 spans 13 residues. The germline V and J ends were trimmed by 5 bases and 1 base, with 7 bases remaining between them. Germline lookup yields CDR1 LNHDA and CDR2 SQIVND (reference sequence). CDR3 in DNA: TGTGCCAGTAGTGAGGTCCGCACAGATACGCAGTATTTT. Translating it yields CASSEVRTDTQYF.

This chain links TRBV11-2 with TRBJ2-2; 8 nucleotides align to TRBD2. Germline-derived CDR1 and CDR2 are SGHAT and FQNNGV. After removal of 5 bases from V and 7 bases from J, the junction contained 12 bases not matched to a gene. CDR3 size: 16 residues. The CDR3 here is CASSPRGGQINGELFF. As DNA, the CDR3 is TGTGCCAGCAGCCCCCGGGGGGGGCAAATTAACGGGGAGCTGTTTTTT.

V is TRBV9 and J is TRBJ1-2; D is uncertain. Germline CDR1 SGDLS, CDR2 YYNGEE. The CDR3 is made up of 15 amino acids. The ends were cut back, 0 bases at V and 0 bases at J, with 9 bases in the middle. The CDR3 region has the DNA TGTGCCAGCAGCGTAGCTGCGGTAGCTAACTATGGCTACACCTTC. This codes for CASSVAAVANYGYTF.

The chain joins TRBV9 to TRBJ2-7, with 10 bases matching TRBD1. V lost 4 bases to trimming and J lost 5 bases; unmatched junction nucleotides: 9. The CDR3 covers 15 residues. Germline lookup yields CDR1 SGDLS and CDR2 YYNGEE. CDR3 coding DNA: TGTGCCAGCAGCCCCACCGGGACAGGGGTGCACGAGCAGTACTTC. Translating gives CASSPTGTGVHEQYF.

The chain carries TRBV6-1 and TRBJ2-3; 12 bases agree with TRBD1. The V and J ends lost 2 bases and 0 bases, in that order; junction bases with no gene match: 18. Per the germline V gene, CDR1 is MNHNS and CDR2 is SASEGT. This CDR3 contains 22 residues. CDR3 sequence: CASSETGQGASGIARSTDTQYF. The CDR3, as DNA: TGTGCCAGCAGTGAAACGGGACAGGGGGCGAGCGGGATTGCCCGGAGCACAGATACGCAGTATTTT.

The CDR3 loop is CASSEGQGGPSDQPQHF. The CDR3, as DNA: TGTGCCAGCAGTGAGGGACAGGGGGGACCCAGCGATCAGCCCCAGCATTTT. This chain links TRBV6-1 with TRBJ1-5, with 11 bases matching TRBD1. Germline-derived CDR1 and CDR2 are MNHNS and SASEGT. The ends lost 3 bases at V and 5 bases at J; junction bases unmatched: 9. The CDR3 has 17 residues.

The genes are TRBV6-6 and TRBJ2-7, with 8 nucleotides matching TRBD2. V lost 4 bases, J lost 2 bases, and 7 bases stayed unmatched. Germline V lookup: CDR1 MNHNY, CDR2 SVGAGI (reference sequence). The CDR3 spans 15 residues. The CDR3 region is CASSSGTSGTYEQYF. CDR3 sequence (DNA): TGTGCCAGCAGTTCTGGGACTAGTGGTACCTACGAGCAGTACTTC.

The gene calls are TRBV5-1 and TRBJ1-1; TRBD1 aligns across 9 bases. This CDR3 has 14 amino acids. The germline gives CDR1 SGHRS, CDR2 YFSETQ. The J segment lost 5 bases and the V segment lost 3 bases, leaving 5 bases of the junction unmatched. The CDR3 sequence: CASSWGQGSTEAFF. CDR3 nucleotides: TGCGCCAGCAGCTGGGGACAGGGTTCGACTGAAGCTTTCTTT.

The chain links TRBV25-1 to TRBJ2-2, with TRBD1 as a possible D gene (5 bases). Germline V lookup: CDR1 MGHDK, CDR2 SYGVNS. The CDR3 is 14 residues long. Trimming cost V 9 bases and J 6 bases, with 17 bases left between them. The CDR3 nucleotides are TGTGCCAGTCGGGCAGGGCGAAGTCCCGGGGAGCTGTTTTTT. Translated: CASRAGRSPGELFF. The whole variable domain, filled in from reference TRBV25-1 and TRBJ2-2, reads EADIYQTPRYLVIGTGKKITLECSQTMGHDKMYWYQQDPGMELHLIHYSYGVNSTEKGDLSSESTVSRIRTEHFPLTLESARPSHTSQYLCASRAGRSPGELFFGEGSRLTVL.

The chain joins TRBV20-1 to TRBJ2-1, with TRBD2 identical over 14 bases. The trim removed 3 bases at V and 2 bases at J, leaving 6 bases unmatched. This CDR3 comprises 17 residues. Germline CDR1 DFQATT, CDR2 SNEGSKA (reference sequence). DNA for the CDR3: TGCAGTGCTAGTATCCCGACTAGCGGGAGGGCCTACAATGAGCAGTTCTTC. This encodes CSASIPTSGRAYNEQFF.

The chain links TRBV11-2 to TRBJ1-1; no clear D gene. The V end lost 5 bases, the J end lost 0 bases, and 7 bases lay between the germline ends. From germline, CDR1 is SGHAT and CDR2 FQNNGV. This CDR3 has 13 residues. The CDR3 loop reads CASSARLNTEAFF. DNA for the CDR3: TGTGCCAGCAGCGCCCGGTTGAACACTGAAGCTTTCTTT.

This clone appeared a few times. The chain has TRBV5-1 and TRBJ1-1, with D tentatively TRBD1 (6 bases). The CDR3 is made up of 13 amino acids. Germline assignment: CDR1 SGHRS and CDR2 YFSETQ. Trimming removed 0 bases at V and 8 bases at J, with 11 bases between. CDR3 sequence: CASSLGTQGEAFF. In DNA form, the CDR3 reads TGCGCCAGCAGCTTGGGCACTCAGGGGGAAGCTTTCTTT.

This CDR3 reads CASRRDYGGETQYF. The CDR3 DNA reads as TGTGCCAGCAGGCGGGACTACGGGGGAGAGACCCAGTACTTC. The chain has TRBV2 and TRBJ2-5; 7 bases align to TRBD2. This CDR3 region has 14 residues. Per the germline V gene, CDR1 is SNHLY and CDR2 is FYNNEI. J was trimmed by 4 bases and V by 6 bases; bases with no gene match: 8. Together with reference TRBV2 and TRBJ2-5, the CDR3 gives the full variable domain: EPEVTQTPSHQVTQMGQEVILRCVPISNHLYFYWYRQILGQKVEFLVSFYNNEISEKSEIFDDQFSVERPDGSNFTLKIRSTKLEDSAMYFCASRRDYGGETQYFGPGTRLLVL.